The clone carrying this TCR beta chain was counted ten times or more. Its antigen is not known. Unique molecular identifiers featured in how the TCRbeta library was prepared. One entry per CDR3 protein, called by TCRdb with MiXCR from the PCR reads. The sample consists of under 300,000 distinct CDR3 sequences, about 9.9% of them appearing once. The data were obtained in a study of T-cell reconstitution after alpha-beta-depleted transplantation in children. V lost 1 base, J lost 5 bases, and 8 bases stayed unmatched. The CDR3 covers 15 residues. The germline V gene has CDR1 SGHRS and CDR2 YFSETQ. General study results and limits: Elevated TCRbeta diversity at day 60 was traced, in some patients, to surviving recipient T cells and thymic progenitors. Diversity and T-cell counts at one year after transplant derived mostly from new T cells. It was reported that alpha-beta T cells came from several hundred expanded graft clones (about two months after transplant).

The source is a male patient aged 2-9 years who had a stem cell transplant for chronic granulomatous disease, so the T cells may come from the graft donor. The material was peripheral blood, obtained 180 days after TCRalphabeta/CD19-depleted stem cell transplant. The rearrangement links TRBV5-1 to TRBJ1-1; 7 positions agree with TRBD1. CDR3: CASSLMVGGGTEAFF. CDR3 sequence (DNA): TGCGCCAGCAGCTTGATGGTAGGGGGCGGAACTGAAGCTTTCTTT.